This T cell receptor beta chain was captured in a study of Graves' ophthalmopathy and Graves' hyperthyroidism. Amplification of TCR beta CDR3 regions used RNA transcripts. RT-PCR in the first round used HTBI primers; a second-round multiplex PCR followed. TCRdb analysed the multiplex PCR reads with MiXCR anew, one entry per CDR3 protein. This sample yields about 700,000 distinct CDR3 sequences, of which about 44% are seen a single time; roughly 46% belongs to the top ten. The junction had 16 bases not matched to a gene; V was cut back by 10 bases and J by 9 bases. The CDR3 consists of 14 residues. Germline loops: CDR1 MGHDK, CDR2 SYGVNS. Additional autoimmune diseases, uncontrolled infections, pregnancy or lactation disqualified patients. It was on clinical symptoms, serum thyroxine, TRAb, thyroid ultrasound and orbital computed tomography that diagnosis relied.

This rearrangement joins TRBV25-1 to TRBJ2-5, with TRBD1 matching over 8 bases. This TCR derives from an adult man with Graves' ophthalmopathy. Sample: peripheral blood. The CDR3 loop is CATATSSGGWSQYF. In DNA, the CDR3 is TGTGCCACCGCCACCTCATCAGGGGGCTGGTCCCAGTACTTC.